These 13 T cell receptor beta chains were all obtained from the same sample, sequenced in a study of cytomegalovirus exposure and HLA in healthy donors. Amplification used 60 Vbeta primers and 13 Jbeta primers. Generated by immunoSEQ multiplex PCR, the TCRdb table keeps only in-frame clones and is missing some. The sample comprises more than 100,000 clones, roughly 15% of which are singletons, and about 2% rests with the top ten. The material sequenced was PBMCs. These receptors came from a woman aged 18 to 35 in good health and CMV-seronegative.

The V gene is TRBV12-5, the J gene TRBJ1-5; D is unresolved. Germline assignment: CDR1 LGHNT and CDR2 FRNRAP. The germline V and J ends were trimmed by 4 bases and 1 base, with 17 bases remaining between them. The CDR3 sequence is 17 residues long. The CDR3 bases are TGTGCTAGTGGTTCTCCCCATCGGGTTTCGAGCAATCAGCCCCAGCATTTT. Amino acid sequence: CASGSPHRVSSNQPQHF.

This clone was seen only a few times. The V and J genes are TRBV27 and TRBJ2-2; D remains unclear. The CDR3 is made up of 13 amino acids. Per germline, CDR1 MNHEY and CDR2 SMNVEV (reference sequence). V was pared by 5 bases and J by 6 bases, with 10 bases between. The CDR3 loop is CASSPDIPGELFF. CDR3 DNA: TGTGCCAGCAGTCCAGATATCCCCGGGGAGCTGTTTTTT.

V is TRBV6-1 and J is TRBJ2-1; 8 bases are shared with TRBD2. Trimming cost V 4 bases and J 0 bases; bases outside gene matches: 2. CDR3 length: 15 amino acids. Germline values: CDR1 MNHNS, CDR2 SASEGT. CDR3 nucleotides: TGTGCCAGCAGTGTGGCGGGGGGCTCCTACAATGAGCAGTTCTTC. Its translation: CASSVAGGSYNEQFF.

Note on this clone: Other DNA sequences of this sample code for an identical CDR3. V and J are TRBV2 and TRBJ2-7, with D perhaps matching TRBD1 (5 bases). The germline V gene encodes CDR1 SNHLY and CDR2 FYNNEI. Trimming pared 7 bases from V and 3 bases from J, leaving 25 bases between. The CDR3 sequence is 17 residues long. As DNA, the CDR3 is TGTGCCAGCATGAAGGGGCGCGCTGAGGACGTAAGCTACGAGCAGTACTTC. Its translation: CASMKGRAEDVSYEQYF.

This chain joins TRBV5-1 and TRBJ2-1; 10 bases agree with TRBD2. The V and J ends lost 3 bases and 9 bases, in that order; junction bases with no gene match: 12. Germline V gene lookup returns CDR1 SGHRS and CDR2 YFSETQ. The CDR3 consists of 16 residues. The CDR3 DNA is TGCGCCAGCAGCTCGTCCTTAGCGGGGGGTCAAGGTGAGCAGTTCTTC. This translates into CASSSSLAGGQGEQFF. Based on the CDR3 plus reference TRBV5-1 and TRBJ2-1, the full variable domain is KAGVTQTPRYLIKTRGQQVTLSCSPISGHRSVSWYQQTPGQGLQFLFEYFSETQRNKGNFPGRFSGRQFSNSRSEMNVSTLELGDSALYLCASSSSLAGGQGEQFFGPGTRLTVL.

The J gene is TRBJ2-5, the V gene TRBV5-4; TRBD1 aligns across 8 bases. This CDR3 is 16 amino acids long. Trimming removed 4 bases from V and 5 bases from J; junction bases left unmatched: 13. The germline gives CDR1 SGHNT, CDR2 YYREEE (reference sequence). CDR3 nucleotide sequence: TGTGCCAGCAGCCGGACAGGGTTTGGTTTCACGGAGACCCAGTACTTC. Its translation is CASSRTGFGFTETQYF.

The gene calls are TRBV7-3 and TRBJ2-3; a weak D match, TRBD1 (5 bases). This CDR3 is built from 13 residues. Trimming took off 5 bases at V and 1 base at J, with 7 bases between the two ends. Germline V CDR1 and CDR2: SGHTA, FQGTGA. The CDR3 protein is CASSTQGTDTQYF. DNA of the CDR3: TGTGCCAGCAGCACACAGGGCACAGATACGCAGTATTTT. Full variable domain (missing parts from reference TRBV7-3 and TRBJ2-3): GAGVSQTPSNKVTEKGKYVELRCDPISGHTALYWYRQSLGQGPEFLIYFQGTGAADDSGLPNDRFFAVRPEGSVSTLKIQRTERGDSAVYLCASSTQGTDTQYFGPGTRLTVL.

The sample holds many counts of this clone. This chain uses TRBV10-1 with TRBJ2-3, with TRBD2 identical over 7 bases. Germline lookup yields CDR1 WNHNN and CDR2 SYGVQD (reference sequence). V lost 5 bases to trimming and J lost 0 bases; unmatched junction nucleotides: 8. The length of the CDR3 is 16 residues. The CDR3 coding sequence is TGCGCCAGCAGTCCTAGCGGAATTGCTAGCACAGATACGCAGTATTTT. This gives the protein CASSPSGIASTDTQYF.

This chain joins TRBV7-3 and TRBJ2-2; 11 positions agree with TRBD2. Germline CDR1 reads SGHTA; CDR2 reads FQGTGA. The CDR3 has 15 residues. J gave up 6 bases and V 6 bases, and 6 bases lay outside the gene matches. The CDR3 nucleotides read TGTGCCAGCAGTTCAACTAGCGGGAGATCCGGGGAGCTGTTTTTT. Translating it yields CASSSTSGRSGELFF.

Details on this clone: A single base is all that separates this from a far larger clone, so a read error is likely. Different DNA sequences within this sample yield the same CDR3. V is TRBV5-4 and J is TRBJ1-4; D possibly corresponds to TRBD1 (6 bases). Germline V CDR1 and CDR2: SGHNT, YYREEE (reference sequence). The CDR3 covers 14 residues. The CDR3 bases are TGTGCCAGTAGCTCAGAGGGGGTAAATGAAAAACTGTTTTTT. As protein: CASSSEGVNEKLFF.

The gene calls are TRBV9 and TRBJ2-3; tentative D call: TRBD2 (6 bases). The germline CDR1 and CDR2 sequences are SGDLS and YYNGEE. The CDR3 loop spans 13 amino acids. The V end lost 1 base, the J end lost 10 bases, and 13 bases lay between the germline ends. For the CDR3, the DNA is TGTGCCAGCAGCGTATCTGCGGGACGGTCGCAGTATTTT. Its protein product is CASSVSAGRSQYF.

The rearrangement links TRBV2 to TRBJ2-1, with TRBD2 as a possible D gene (6 bases). Per germline, CDR1 SNHLY and CDR2 FYNNEI. The CDR3 contains 13 residues. V was pared by 9 bases and J by 6 bases, with 15 bases between. The CDR3 DNA follows: TGTGCCAGACCGGGACTCCTAAGCAATGAGCAGTTCTTC. Encoded protein: CARPGLLSNEQFF.

This clone was seen only a few times. The rearrangement joins TRBV5-1 to TRBJ1-4, with D uncertain. The CDR3 covers 15 residues. Germline V gene lookup returns CDR1 SGHRS and CDR2 YFSETQ. V gave up 0 bases and J gave up 8 bases, with 14 bases separating them. The CDR3 spells CASSLEPVRREKLFF. Written as DNA, the CDR3 is TGCGCCAGCAGCTTGGAACCGGTCCGGCGGGAAAAACTGTTTTTT.